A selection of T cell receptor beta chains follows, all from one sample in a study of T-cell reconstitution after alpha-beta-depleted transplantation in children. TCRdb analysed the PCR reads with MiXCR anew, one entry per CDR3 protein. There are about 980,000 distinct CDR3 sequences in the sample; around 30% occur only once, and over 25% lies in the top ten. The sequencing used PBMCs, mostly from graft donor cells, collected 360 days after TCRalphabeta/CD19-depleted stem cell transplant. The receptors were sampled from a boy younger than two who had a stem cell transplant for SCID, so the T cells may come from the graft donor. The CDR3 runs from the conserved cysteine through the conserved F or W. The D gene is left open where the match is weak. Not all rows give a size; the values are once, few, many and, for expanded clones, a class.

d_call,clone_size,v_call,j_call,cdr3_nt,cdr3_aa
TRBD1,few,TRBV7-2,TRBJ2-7,TGTGCCAGCAGCTTAGCGTTTTGGGGAACAGGGGCTTTCTACGAGCAGTACTTC,CASSLAFWGTGAFYEQYF
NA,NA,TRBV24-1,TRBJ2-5,TGTGCCACCAGGGGGACTGTTCCCGGAGAGACCCAGTACTTC,CATRGTVPGETQYF
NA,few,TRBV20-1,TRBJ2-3,TGCAGTCCAGGGGGGACAGCAGATACGCAGTATTTT,CSPGGTADTQYF
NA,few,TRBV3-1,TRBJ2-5,TGTGCCAGCAGCCCAAGAACACAGATTCAAGAGACCCAGTACTTC,CASSPRTQIQETQYF
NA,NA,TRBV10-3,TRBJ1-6,TGTGCCATCAGTTCGACAGATAATTCACCCCTCCACTTT,CAISSTDNSPLHF
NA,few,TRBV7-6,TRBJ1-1,TGTGCCAGCAGCTTGGGGCATCCGGGAGGAGCTTTCTTT,CASSLGHPGGAFF
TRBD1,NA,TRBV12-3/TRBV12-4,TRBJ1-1,TGTGCCAGCTACAGGGGTAACACTGAAGCTTTCTTT,CASYRGNTEAFF
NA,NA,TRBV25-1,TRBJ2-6,TGTGCCAGCAGTGAAACCGTTTCTGGGGCCAACGTCCTGACTTTC,CASSETVSGANVLTF
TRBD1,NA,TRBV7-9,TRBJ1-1,TGTGCCAGCAGCTTAGCCCGGACAGGGGCTGACACTGAAGCTTTCTTT,CASSLARTGADTEAFF
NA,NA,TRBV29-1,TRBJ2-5,TGCAGCGTTGAAGATGAGGGGGATCTGGCACAAGAGACCCAGTACTTC,CSVEDEGDLAQETQYF
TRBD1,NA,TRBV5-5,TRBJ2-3,TGTGCCAGCAGCGCCCAGGGGGCCGAGGCAGATACGCAGTATTTT,CASSAQGAEADTQYF
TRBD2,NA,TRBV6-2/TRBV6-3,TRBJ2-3,TGTGCCAGCAGTACGGGCGGACTAGCGGCCACTAGCACAGATACGCAGTATTTT,CASSTGGLAATSTDTQYF
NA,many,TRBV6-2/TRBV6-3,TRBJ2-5,TGTGCCAGCAGTTACAGTCGTCTTAACGGAGGATACAAAGAGACCCAGTACTTC,CASSYSRLNGGYKETQYF
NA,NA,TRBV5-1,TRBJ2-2,TGCGCCAGCAGCTTCAGGGGTACAGCCGGGGAGCTGTTTTTT,CASSFRGTAGELFF
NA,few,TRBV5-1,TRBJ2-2,TGCGCCAGCAGCTCCCATGGACAGACGAACACCGGGGAGCTGTTTTTT,CASSSHGQTNTGELFF
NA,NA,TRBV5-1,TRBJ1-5,TGCGCCAGCAGCTTGAACGCAGGGTCCAATCAGCCCCAGCATTTT,CASSLNAGSNQPQHF
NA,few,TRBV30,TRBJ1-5,TGTGCCTGGAGGAAGGCGCCAGGGATGGACAATCAGCCCCAGCATTTT,CAWRKAPGMDNQPQHF
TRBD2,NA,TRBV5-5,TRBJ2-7,TGTGCCAGCAGCTTGGAGCGGGGGCCCTCCTACGAGCAGTACTTC,CASSLERGPSYEQYF
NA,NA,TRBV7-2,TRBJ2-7,TGTGCCAGCAGCCTCCCCGGGTCCCCCTCCTACGAGCAGTACTTC,CASSLPGSPSYEQYF
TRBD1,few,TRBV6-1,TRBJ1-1,TGTGCCAGCACCCGAATGACAGGGGGAGCTTTCTTT,CASTRMTGGAFF
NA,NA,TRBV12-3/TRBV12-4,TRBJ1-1,TGTGCCAGCATTAACGACGGGGGGAATGAAGCTTTCTTT,CASINDGGNEAFF
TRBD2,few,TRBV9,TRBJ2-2,TGTGCCAGCAGCTCACGGACTAGCGGGTCGTACACCGGGGAGCTGTTTTTT,CASSSRTSGSYTGELFF
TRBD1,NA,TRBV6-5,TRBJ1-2,TGTGCCAGCAGTTACAACCGACAGGGGCTTCCCTATGGCTACACCTTC,CASSYNRQGLPYGYTF
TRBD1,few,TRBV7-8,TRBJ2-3,TGTGCCAGCAGTCTAAGGCTTAGGACAGGGGTAATTGGAGATACGCAGTATTTT,CASSLRLRTGVIGDTQYF
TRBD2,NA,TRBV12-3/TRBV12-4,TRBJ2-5,TGTGCCAGCAGTTACCTAGGACTAGCGGGGACTTGGGGGGCCCAGTACTTC,CASSYLGLAGTWGAQYF
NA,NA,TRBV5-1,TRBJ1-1,TGCGCCAGCAGCTTGGGAAGGGAGTCCTTTCTCAACCCAAACCTTCATGAAGCTTTCTTT,CASSLGRESFLNPNLHEAFF
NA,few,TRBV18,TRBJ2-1,TGTGCCAGCTCACCACGTTATCCCGGCAATGAGCAGTTCTTC,CASSPRYPGNEQFF
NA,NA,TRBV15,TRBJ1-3,TGTGCCACCAGCAGAGGGAGGGATACAGGAAACACCATATATTTT,CATSRGRDTGNTIYF
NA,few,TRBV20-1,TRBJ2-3,TGCAGTGCTAGAGGGGGTAAGGGGTTAGCAGATACGCAGTATTTT,CSARGGKGLADTQYF
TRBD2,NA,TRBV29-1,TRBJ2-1,TGCAGCGTTCCCCGGGGGCGGGGGGACTACAATGAGCAGTTCTTC,CSVPRGRGDYNEQFF
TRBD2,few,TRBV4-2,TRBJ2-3,TGTGCCAGCAGCCCGGGGGGGTTAGGGACAGATACGCAGTATTTT,CASSPGGLGTDTQYF
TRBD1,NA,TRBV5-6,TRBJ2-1,TGTGCCAGCGGACAGGGTTTTAATGAGCAGTTCTTC,CASGQGFNEQFF
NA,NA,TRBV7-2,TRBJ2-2,TGTGCCAGCAGCTTAGACCGGACCTCCTTAAAGGAGCTGTTTTTT,CASSLDRTSLKELFF
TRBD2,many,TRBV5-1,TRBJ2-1,TGCGCCAGCAGCTTGAGCGGGGGGGGCTCCTACAATGAGCAGTTCTTC,CASSLSGGGSYNEQFF
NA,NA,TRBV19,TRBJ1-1,TGTGCCAGTAGTTCTTCGGGGGCAGGGAACACTGAAGCTTTCTTT,CASSSSGAGNTEAFF
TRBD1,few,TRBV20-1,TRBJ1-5,TGCAGTGCTAGGGGCAACAGGGGGCTTCAGCCCCAGCATTTT,CSARGNRGLQPQHF
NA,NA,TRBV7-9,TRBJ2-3,TGTGCCAGCAGCCAACTATCAGATACGCAGTATTTT,CASSQLSDTQYF
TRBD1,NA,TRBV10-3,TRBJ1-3,TGTGCCATCAGTGCGGGACAGATCGTGAACACCATATATTTT,CAISAGQIVNTIYF
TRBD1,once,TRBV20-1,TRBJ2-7,TGCAGTGCTAGACCGGACAGGGTCTCCTACGAGCAGTACTTC,CSARPDRVSYEQYF
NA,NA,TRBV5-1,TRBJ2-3,TGCGCCAGCAGCTTAGTCCAGGCCCAAGATACGCAGTATTTT,CASSLVQAQDTQYF
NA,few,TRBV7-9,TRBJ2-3,TGTGCCAGCAGCTTCCTGACAGCTAGCACAGATACGCAGTATTTT,CASSFLTASTDTQYF
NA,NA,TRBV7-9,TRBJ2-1,TGTGCCCTTGAGCACCTCAAGGCCCCTGAGTTCTTC,CALEHLKAPEFF
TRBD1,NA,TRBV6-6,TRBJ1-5,TGTGCCAGCAGTCGACAGGGGGGTAAGCCCCAGCATTTT,CASSRQGGKPQHF
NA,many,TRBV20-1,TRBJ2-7,TGCAGTGCTAGAGATACAGGGGAGGCCTCCTACGAGCAGTACTTC,CSARDTGEASYEQYF
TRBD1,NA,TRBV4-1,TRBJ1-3,TGCGCCAGCAGCCGATCCTTTCGCCCCCGGGACAGTCTATCTGGAAACACCATATATTTT,CASSRSFRPRDSLSGNTIYF